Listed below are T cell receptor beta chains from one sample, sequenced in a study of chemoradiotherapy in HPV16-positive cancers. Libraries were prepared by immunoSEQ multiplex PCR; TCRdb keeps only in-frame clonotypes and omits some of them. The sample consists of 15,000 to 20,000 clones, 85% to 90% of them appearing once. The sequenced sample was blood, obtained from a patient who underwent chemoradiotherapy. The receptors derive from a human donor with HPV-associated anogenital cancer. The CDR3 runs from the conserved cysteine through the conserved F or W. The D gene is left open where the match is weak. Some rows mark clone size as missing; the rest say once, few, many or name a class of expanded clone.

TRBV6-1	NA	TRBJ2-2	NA	TGTGCCAGCAGTCGGAAGGGGGGCGGGGAGCTGTTTTTT	CASSRKGGGELFF
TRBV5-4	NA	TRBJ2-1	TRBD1	TGTGCCAGCACCACCGGGACAGGTACCTACAATGAGCAGTTCTTC	CASTTGTGTYNEQFF
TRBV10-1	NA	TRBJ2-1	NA	TGCGCCAGCAGTCCGGTCCAGGACTATTCCTACAATGAGCAGTTCTTC	CASSPVQDYSYNEQFF
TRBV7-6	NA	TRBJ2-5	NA	TGTGCCAGCAGCTTAGCCAGGGGGGGAGTAAACCAAGAGACCCAGTACTTC	CASSLARGGVNQETQYF
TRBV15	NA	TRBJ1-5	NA	TGTGCCACCAGCAGAGATCCGGGCAGCAATCAGCCCCAGCATTTT	CATSRDPGSNQPQHF
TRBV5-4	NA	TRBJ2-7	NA	TGTGCCAGCACCACCGCCCCGACCTACGAGCAGTACTTC	CASTTAPTYEQYF
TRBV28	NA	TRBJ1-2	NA	TGTGCCAGCAGTTACCGGCCCGACGGACATTATGGCTACACCTTC	CASSYRPDGHYGYTF
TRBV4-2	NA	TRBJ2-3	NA	TGTGCCAGCAGCCAAGAATCAAGCGGGACATTGTTCGACACAGATACGCAGTATTTT	CASSQESSGTLFDTDTQYF
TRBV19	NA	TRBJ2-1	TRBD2	TGTGCCAGTAGAGCTAAGCGGGATTCGCGCGAGCAGTTCTTC	CASRAKRDSREQFF
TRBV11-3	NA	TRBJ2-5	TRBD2	TGTGCCAGCAGCTTTACGGGGGGGCTTGAGACCCAGTACTTC	CASSFTGGLETQYF
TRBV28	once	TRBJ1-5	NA	TGTGCCAGCAGTTTTGGGGATTTCAATCAGCCCCAGCATTTT	CASSFGDFNQPQHF
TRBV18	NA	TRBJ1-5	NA	TGTGCCAGCTCACCGTCACAGTATCAGCCCCAGCATTTT	CASSPSQYQPQHF
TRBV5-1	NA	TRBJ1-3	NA	TGCGCCAGCAGCTTAGGGAGCTCTGGAAACACCATATATTTT	CASSLGSSGNTIYF
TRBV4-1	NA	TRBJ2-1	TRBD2	TGCGCCAGCAGCCGACTAGGTCGGACTAGCGGGAGTAACAATGAGCAGTTCTTC	CASSRLGRTSGSNNEQFF
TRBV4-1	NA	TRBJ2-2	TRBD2	TGCGCCAGCAGCCAGAAACACTCTGACTGGGCTAGCGGGGGATACACCGGGGAGCTGTTTTTT	CASSQKHSDWASGGYTGELFF
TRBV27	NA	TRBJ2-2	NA	TGTGCCAGCAGTTTATCCCGGGGCACCGGGGAGCTGTTTTTT	CASSLSRGTGELFF
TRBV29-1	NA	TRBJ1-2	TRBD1	TGCAGCGTTGAATGGACAGGGGATGGCTACACCTTC	CSVEWTGDGYTF
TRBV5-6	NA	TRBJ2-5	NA	TGTGCCAGCAGCTTGGCAGGGCTGGAAGAGACCCAGTACTTC	CASSLAGLEETQYF
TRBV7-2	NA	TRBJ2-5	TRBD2	TGTGCCAGCAGTTCATTTCCGAGGGGAGGGTCGGGGGAGACCCAGTACTTC	CASSSFPRGGSGETQYF
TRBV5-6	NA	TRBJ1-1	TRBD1	TGTGCCAGCAGCTTGTGGGGACAGGGGCGGAGGGAAGCTTTCTTT	CASSLWGQGRREAFF